This entry lists 22 T cell receptor beta chains sequenced from one sample in a study of glioma-infiltrating T cells. Using RNA template, CDR3s of TCR alpha and beta were amplified with iRepertoire arm-PCR. TCRdb reanalysed the multiplex PCR reads using MiXCR and keeps one entry per CDR3 protein. Of about 89,000 distinct CDR3 sequences in the sample, about 23% are singletons; the top ten hold 6.7%. Sample: glioma tissue, nonneoplastic brain tissue, or PBMCs (not recorded which). These TCRs come from a human donor with low-grade glioma or glioblastoma, undergoing nonglioma brain surgery, or in good health (not recorded which).

The rearrangement uses TRBV12-3 or TRBV12-4 and TRBJ1-1, with TRBD1 as a possible D gene (5 bases). Trimming removed 2 bases at V and 1 base at J, with 14 bases between. This CDR3 contains 16 residues. CDR3 sequence reads: CASSLWELGRNTEAFF. In nucleotides, the CDR3 is TGTGCCAGCAGTTTATGGGAATTGGGGCGGAACACTGAAGCTTTCTTT.

Many counts were recorded for this clonotype. The gene calls are TRBV7-2 and TRBJ2-5; D possibly corresponds to TRBD2 (5 bases). Trimming removed 5 bases at V and 5 bases at J, with 9 bases between. The CDR3 contains 12 residues. Germline loops: CDR1 SGHTA, CDR2 FQGNSA. The CDR3 loop reads CASSRSGETQYF. The CDR3 bases are TGTGCCAGCAGCCGCAGCGGCGAGACCCAGTACTTC.

This clonotype was detected ten times or more. The chain is built from TRBV3-1 and TRBJ1-2; D is perhaps TRBD1 (5 bases). The CDR3 is made up of 13 amino acids. Per germline, CDR1 LGHDT and CDR2 YNNKEL (reference sequence). Trimming removed 6 bases at V and 3 bases at J, with 11 bases between. CDR3 sequence reads: CASSQTVDYGYTF. CDR3 DNA sequence: TGTGCCAGCAGTCAGACAGTAGACTATGGCTACACCTTC.

This clonotype was recorded at least ten times. The V and J genes are TRBV6-2 or TRBV6-3 and TRBJ2-7; no reliable D call. CDR1 is MNHEY and CDR2 is SVGEGT in the germline V gene. This CDR3 spans 14 amino acids. Trimming removed 5 bases from V and 2 bases from J, with 13 bases in between. The CDR3 nucleotides read TGTGCCAGCAGTACGCCCCTCTTGCCCTACGAGCAGTACTTC. Translating gives CASSTPLLPYEQYF.

Of note for this clonotype: A much larger clone is a single base away; this may be a read error. The chain employs TRBV20-1 and TRBJ2-1; no clear D gene. The CDR3 length is 13 residues. Germline-derived CDR1 and CDR2 are DFQATT and SNEGSKA (reference sequence). For the CDR3, the DNA is TGCAGTGTTAGAGAGGCAGCCTACAATGAGCAGTTCTTC. Encoded protein: CSVREAAYNEQFF.

This clonotype was detected ten times or more. V is TRBV7-9 and J is TRBJ2-3; 9 bases line up with TRBD2. The V gene end was trimmed by 1 base and the J gene end by 1 base; junction bases not matched to a gene: 12. Germline V gene sequence: CDR1 SEHNR, CDR2 FQNEAQ (reference sequence). The CDR3 loop spans 19 amino acids. The CDR3 bases are TGTGCCAGCAGCTTAGGCCGGCTAGCGGGGCTCAGAGGCACAGATACGCAGTATTTT. Amino acids: CASSLGRLAGLRGTDTQYF.

This clonotype was seen at least ten times. The chain employs TRBV3-1 and TRBJ2-1, with 12 bases identical to TRBD2. Germline values: CDR1 LGHDT, CDR2 YNNKEL (reference sequence). The CDR3 is 16 amino acids. The V and J ends lost 4 bases and 7 bases, in that order; junction bases with no gene match: 8. CDR3 residues: CASSLQTSGGRNEQFF. DNA of the CDR3: TGTGCCAGCAGCCTCCAGACTAGCGGGGGAAGGAATGAGCAGTTCTTC.

This clonotype was found many times. The chain employs TRBV2 and TRBJ1-4; D not resolved. The length of the CDR3 is 15 residues. The V gene lost 7 bases and the J gene lost 3 bases, with 15 bases spanning the gap. Germline V lookup: CDR1 SNHLY, CDR2 FYNNEI. The CDR3, as DNA: TGTGCCAGCACCACTCAAAGACGGGCTAATGAAAAACTGTTTTTT. Translating gives CASTTQRRANEKLFF. Supplemented by reference TRBV2 and TRBJ1-4, the full variable domain reads EPEVTQTPSHQVTQMGQEVILRCVPISNHLYFYWYRQILGQKVEFLVSFYNNEISEKSEIFDDQFSVERPDGSNFTLKIRSTKLEDSAMYFCASTTQRRANEKLFFGSGTQLSVL.

Note on this clonotype: Since a much larger clone is just one base distant, this may be a read error. The chain has TRBV7-9 and TRBJ1-2, with D maybe TRBD1 (5 bases). Germline assignment: CDR1 SEHNR and CDR2 FQNEAQ (reference sequence). Trimming pared 2 bases from V and 4 bases from J, leaving 14 bases between. This CDR3 has 15 residues. The CDR3 reads CASSLPLDRAYGYTF. The CDR3, as DNA: TGTGCCAGCAGCTTACCTCTTGACAGAGCCTATGGCTACACCTTC.

Many counts were recorded for this clonotype. The genes are TRBV4-1 and TRBJ2-1, with 7 bases identical to TRBD2. The CDR3 is 16 amino acids. V lost 2 bases and J lost 5; bases outside the gene matches: 9. Germline CDR1 MGHRA, CDR2 YSYEKL. CDR3 in DNA: TGCGCCAGCAGCCAAAGGGCGGGAGAGGGGAACAATGAGCAGTTCTTC. Protein product: CASSQRAGEGNNEQFF.

This clonotype was detected ten times or more. The V call is TRBV6-1, the J call TRBJ1-5; D remains unclear. The V gene's germline CDR1 is MNHNS and CDR2 SASEGT. CDR3 length: 14 amino acids. Trimming pared 3 bases from V and 4 bases from J, leaving 10 bases between. The CDR3 region is CASSESQANQPQHF. The CDR3 DNA sequence: TGTGCCAGCAGTGAGTCCCAGGCGAATCAGCCCCAGCATTTT.

This clonotype came up many times. This chain joins TRBV12-3 or TRBV12-4 and TRBJ2-7, with unresolved D. The CDR3 is made up of 14 amino acids. V lost 1 base and J lost 1, with 8 bases in between. The CDR3 loop is CASSLGRSSYEQYF. CDR3 coding DNA: TGTGCCAGCAGTTTAGGTCGCAGTTCCTACGAGCAGTACTTC.

A few counts support this clonotype. The rearrangement links TRBV2 to TRBJ2-3; TRBD1 aligns across 7 bases. V was clipped by 4 bases and J by 1 base; unmatched bases: 2. Germline lookup yields CDR1 SNHLY and CDR2 FYNNEI. This CDR3 is built from 14 residues. Here the CDR3 reads CASSVTGGTDTQYF. For the CDR3, the DNA is TGTGCCAGCAGTGTTACAGGGGGCACAGATACGCAGTATTTT. Combining the CDR3 with reference TRBV2 and TRBJ2-3 gives the whole variable domain EPEVTQTPSHQVTQMGQEVILRCVPISNHLYFYWYRQILGQKVEFLVSFYNNEISEKSEIFDDQFSVERPDGSNFTLKIRSTKLEDSAMYFCASSVTGGTDTQYFGPGTRLTVL.

This clonotype was counted many times. The genes are TRBV2 and TRBJ1-1, with a weak D call TRBD1 (6 bases). Germline CDR1 reads SNHLY; CDR2 reads FYNNEI. The CDR3 sequence is 16 residues long. The V gene lost 1 base and the J gene lost 7 bases, with 19 bases spanning the gap. CDR3 residues: CASSEVVRGFASEAFF. The CDR3 DNA sequence: TGTGCCAGCAGTGAAGTAGTCAGGGGATTTGCGAGTGAAGCTTTCTTT.

With respect to this clonotype: A read error may explain this, as a much larger clone is one base away. This sequence joins TRBV10-2 and TRBJ2-1; possibly TRBD1 for D (6 bases). Germline V gene sequence: CDR1 WSHSY, CDR2 SAAADI. The CDR3 is made up of 15 amino acids. Between the trimmed V and J ends, which lost 5 bases and 10 bases, there was a span of 21 bases. CDR3 DNA sequence: TGCGCCAGCAGTCATGAGGGACAAGGATTGGGGGAGCAGTTCTTC. Its protein is CASSHEGQGLGEQFF.

This clonotype was observed at least ten times. The chain joins TRBV27 to TRBJ1-1; possible D gene TRBD1, 6 bases. Germline V lookup: CDR1 MNHEY, CDR2 SMNVEV (reference sequence). CDR3 length: 15 amino acids. V lost 7 bases to trimming and J lost 1 base, with 16 bases between them. CDR3 sequence reads: CASNTGGRTNTEAFF. In DNA form, the CDR3 reads TGTGCCAGCAACACTGGGGGCAGAACGAACACTGAAGCTTTCTTT.

In its sample, this clonotype was seen many times. The rearrangement links TRBV2 to TRBJ2-1; the D call may be TRBD1 or TRBD2 (5 bases each). V was pared by 5 bases and J by 0 bases, with 14 bases between. The CDR3 sequence is 16 residues long. Germline values: CDR1 SNHLY, CDR2 FYNNEI. CDR3 nucleotide sequence: TGTGCCAGCAGTCCCCGGGACGGAAGCTCCTACAATGAGCAGTTCTTC. Protein: CASSPRDGSSYNEQFF.

V usage is TRBV29-1 and J usage is TRBJ1-2; no firm D call. The CDR3 is 15 amino acids. The germline CDR1 and CDR2 sequences are SQVTM and ANQGSEA. V gave up 6 bases and J gave up 0 bases, with 17 bases separating them. The CDR3 here is CSVERSSLANYGYTF. The CDR3 coding sequence is TGCAGCGTGGAGAGGAGCAGTTTAGCTAACTATGGCTACACCTTC. The complete variable domain, with remaining parts taken from reference TRBV29-1 and TRBJ1-2, reads SAVISQKPSRDICQRGTSLTIQCQVDSQVTMMFWYRQQPGQSLTLIATANQGSEATYESGFVIDKFPISRPNLTFSTLTVSNMSPEDSSIYLCSVERSSLANYGYTFGSGTRLTVV.

With regard to this clonotype: This may arise from a read error, as a much more abundant clone is one base away. The chain couples TRBV10-3 to TRBJ1-5; D is possibly TRBD1 (5 bases). The CDR3 length is 13 residues. Germline V gives CDR1 ENHRY, CDR2 SYGVKD. The CDR3 loop reads CAVSEGEFQPQHF. The CDR3 coding sequence is TGTGCCGTCAGTGAAGGGGAATTCCAGCCCCAGCATTTT.

This clonotype appeared many times. This chain joins TRBV6-2 or TRBV6-3 and TRBJ1-1; D is perhaps TRBD1 (6 bases). Germline CDR1 is MNHEY and CDR2 is SVGEGT. Between the trimmed V and J ends, which lost 2 bases and 7 bases, there was a span of 11 bases. The CDR3 covers 13 residues. The CDR3 loop reads CASSYLGQLEAFF. In nucleotides, the CDR3 is TGTGCCAGCAGTTACCTAGGACAGCTTGAAGCTTTCTTT.

The table lists this clonotype with many counts. The genes are TRBV19 and TRBJ2-3, with a weak D call TRBD2 (6 bases). The CDR3 has 14 residues. Trimming left V 3 bases short and J 4 bases short, with 11 bases between. Germline V gene lookup returns CDR1 LNHDA and CDR2 SQIVND (reference sequence). CDR3 region: CASSMILAADTQYF. CDR3 DNA: TGTGCCAGTAGTATGATACTAGCTGCAGATACGCAGTATTTT.

There are many counts of this clonotype. This chain joins TRBV6-1 and TRBJ2-7; D may be TRBD2 (6 bases). There are 13 residues in the CDR3. V was cut by 10 bases and J by 1 base, with 14 bases left in between. Germline V gene sequence: CDR1 MNHNS, CDR2 SASEGT. CDR3: CATKGGGSYEQYF. In nucleotides, the CDR3 is TGTGCCACCAAGGGAGGAGGGTCCTACGAGCAGTACTTC.